These 20 T cell receptor beta chains were sequenced from one sample in a study of T-cell memory formation after mild COVID-19 listed by TCRdb under 2021. Libraries were constructed by 5' RACE. The sample was run on an Illumina NovaSeq 6000. TCRdb applied fastp at Q25 and MiXCR to the public reads, then kept only in-frame beta chains. Each CDR3 protein gets just one entry, which takes the most common genes and DNA from the rows behind it. The sample table contains 530,000 or so distinct CDR3 sequences; only one count was recorded for roughly a sixth of them. Together, the top ten hold roughly 8% of the sample. Sample: PBMCs or a T cell subset sorted from them (not recorded which). The receptors shown here come from an adult woman who had mild COVID-19 (a few samples of this study predate the infection). The sample titles of this study are shuffled in the database, so cell type and time point are left out; the donor was told from shared clones.

In its sample, this clonotype was seen a few times. The V call is TRBV4-2, the J call TRBJ2-3; TRBD2 matches at 9 bases. The junction had 6 bases not matched to a gene; V was cut back by 1 base and J by 4 bases. Germline CDR1 LGHNA, CDR2 YNFKEQ. This CDR3 is 16 amino acids long. The CDR3 loop reads CASSQASSGNPDTQYF. The DNA of the CDR3 is TGTGCCAGCAGCCAAGCCTCTAGCGGGAACCCAGATACGCAGTATTTT.

Regarding this clonotype: A read error may produce the germline difference seen at one junction end. The rearrangement joins TRBV5-5 to TRBJ1-6; a weak D match, TRBD1 (6 bases). CDR3 size: 16 residues. Germline V gene lookup returns CDR1 SGHKS and CDR2 YYEKEE (reference sequence). The CDR3 region has the DNA TGTGCCAGCAGCCCGGACAGCCTCTCCTATAATTCACACCTCCACTTT. This translates into CASSPDSLSYNSHLHF.

The V call is TRBV7-3, the J call TRBJ2-5; TRBD2 matches 15 bases. The CDR3 length is 17 residues. The junction had 9 bases not matched to a gene; V was cut back by 5 bases and J by 5 bases. From germline, CDR1 is SGHTA and CDR2 FQGTGA. As DNA, the CDR3 is TGTGCCAGCAGCCTCGGACTAGCGGGGGGGGACTGGGAGACCCAGTACTTC. This codes for CASSLGLAGGDWETQYF.

This clonotype was observed many times. V is TRBV7-3 and J is TRBJ2-1, with D possibly TRBD2 on 6 matching bases. The CDR3 consists of 15 residues. Trimming removed 4 bases from V and 1 base from J, with 11 bases in between. Per germline, CDR1 SGHTA and CDR2 FQGTGA. The CDR3 coding sequence is TGTGCCAGCAGCTCACCGGCGGGATCCTACAATGAGCAGTTCTTC. Its translation: CASSSPAGSYNEQFF.

The V call is TRBV12-3 or TRBV12-4, the J call TRBJ2-7; TRBD1 might be the D (6 bases). This CDR3 has 16 amino acids. The germline V and J ends were trimmed by 1 base and 0 bases, with 13 bases remaining between them. CDR3 loop: CASSLGGQRSSYEQYF. The DNA of the CDR3 is TGTGCCAGCAGTTTAGGAGGACAGAGAAGCTCCTACGAGCAGTACTTC.

The chain has TRBV14 and TRBJ1-6, with unresolved D. This CDR3 contains 17 residues. V lost 4 bases to trimming and J lost 0 bases, with 13 bases between them. Looked up from germline, CDR1 is SGHDN and CDR2 is FVKESK. The CDR3 sequence is CASSRLGSSSYNSPLHF. CDR3 coding DNA: TGTGCCAGCAGCCGACTGGGGTCGAGCTCCTATAATTCACCCCTCCACTTT.

This clonotype was counted ten times or more. The V gene is TRBV29-1, the J gene TRBJ1-1; perhaps TRBD1 as D (5 bases). The CDR3 is made up of 12 amino acids. V was trimmed by 6 bases and J by 5 bases, leaving 13 bases between them. Germline CDR1 and CDR2: SQVTM and ANQGSEA. The DNA of the CDR3 is TGCAGCGTCGGGGACCCCGGAACTGAAGCTTTCTTT. It codes for CSVGDPGTEAFF.

The chain is built from TRBV7-3 and TRBJ2-3; 13 bases are shared with TRBD2. V shed 1 base and J 5 bases; nucleotides not matched to a gene: 9. Germline values: CDR1 SGHTA, CDR2 FQGTGA. The CDR3 has 18 residues. The CDR3 region has the DNA TGTGCCAGCAGCTTAAATGGACTAGCGGGAGTAGAAGAAGATACGCAGTATTTT. This encodes CASSLNGLAGVEEDTQYF.

V and J are TRBV6-1 and TRBJ2-7; perhaps TRBD1 as D (5 bases). The V and J ends lost 1 base and 2 bases respectively, with 9 bases between them. The CDR3 extends over 14 amino acids. From germline, CDR1 is MNHNS and CDR2 SASEGT. The CDR3 region is CASSEGGSPYEQYF. The CDR3, as DNA: TGTGCCAGCAGTGAAGGGGGCAGCCCCTACGAGCAGTACTTC.

A few counts support this clonotype. One junction end does not reproduce the germline sequence, and a read error may be involved. The chain joins TRBV4-1 to TRBJ1-4, with D unclear. The CDR3 has 9 residues. In germline, CDR1 is MGHRA, CDR2 YSYEKL. CDR3 residues: CASSQEDPF. In nucleotides, the CDR3 is TGCGCCAGCAGCCAAGAGGACCCTTTT.

The genes are TRBV5-1 and TRBJ1-2; no clear D. The CDR3 extends over 13 amino acids. Germline loops: CDR1 SGHRS, CDR2 YFSETQ. Trimming stripped 5 bases from V and 0 bases from J, with 8 bases between. In DNA form, the CDR3 reads TGCGCCAGCAGGGCAGCGGCTAACTATGGCTACACCTTC. Protein product: CASRAAANYGYTF.

The rearrangement joins TRBV11-2 to TRBJ2-2, with 7 bases aligning to TRBD1. Trimming removed 1 base from V and 0 bases from J; junction bases left unmatched: 8. Germline loops: CDR1 SGHAT, CDR2 FQNNGV. This CDR3 is 18 amino acids long. CDR3 nucleotide sequence: TGTGCCAGCAGCTTAGGCCTGGGACAGTTCGCGAACACCGGGGAGCTGTTTTTT. Encoded protein: CASSLGLGQFANTGELFF.

The chain carries TRBV20-1 and TRBJ2-7; D possibly corresponds to TRBD2 (6 bases). The CDR3 runs 14 residues. The germline V and J ends were trimmed by 4 bases and 6 bases, with 19 bases remaining between them. The germline V gene encodes CDR1 DFQATT and CDR2 SNEGSKA (reference sequence). CDR3 protein: CSATLAGGYSEQYF. The CDR3 DNA reads TGCAGTGCTACCCTAGCTGGAGGGTATTCCGAGCAGTACTTC.

This clonotype was found many times. The CDR3 DNA reads as TGTGCCACCAGTGACGCTAGCGGGAGGGCCTCCTACAATGAGCAGTTCTTC. This codes for CATSDASGRASYNEQFF. This chain links TRBV24-1 with TRBJ2-1, with TRBD2 matching over 12 bases. Germline V lookup: CDR1 KGHDR, CDR2 SFDVKD. CDR3 length: 17 residues. V dropped 4 bases and J dropped 0; count of bases not matched to a gene: 3.

V and J are TRBV7-9 and TRBJ2-5, with D unresolved. Trimming left V 1 base short and J 5 bases short, with 8 bases between. CDR3 length: 13 residues. The germline V gene has CDR1 SEHNR and CDR2 FQNEAQ (reference sequence). The CDR3 region has the DNA TGTGCCAGCAGCTTAGGAGCGCGGGAGACCCAGTACTTC. As protein: CASSLGARETQYF.

V is TRBV9 and J is TRBJ1-4; D is undetermined. The CDR3 spans 15 residues. V lost 4 bases, J lost 0 bases, and 10 bases lay in between. Germline CDR1 reads SGDLS; CDR2 reads YYNGEE. The CDR3 here is CASSPSIATNEKLFF. In DNA form, the CDR3 reads TGTGCCAGCAGCCCAAGTATTGCAACTAATGAAAAACTGTTTTTT.

This clonotype has a handful of counts. This chain uses TRBV12-3 or TRBV12-4 with TRBJ2-1; tentatively, D is TRBD2 (6 bases). This CDR3 is built from 14 residues. V lost 5 bases to trimming and J lost 4 bases, with 12 bases between them. The CDR3 coding sequence is TGTGCCAGCAGTCTTATGGGACTTTACAATGAGCAGTTCTTC. Its protein is CASSLMGLYNEQFF.

This clonotype came up a few times. The V and J genes are TRBV25-1 and TRBJ2-2; no definite D call. The CDR3 length is 11 residues. Trimming took off 6 bases at V and 5 bases at J, with 4 bases between the two ends. The germline V gene has CDR1 MGHDK and CDR2 SYGVNS. The CDR3 protein is CASRWTGELFF. Written as DNA, the CDR3 is TGTGCCAGCAGGTGGACCGGGGAGCTGTTTTTT.

This clonotype was seen just once. DNA for the CDR3: TGTGCCAGCACCCTCGGACGACCGAACACCGGGGAGCTGTTTTTT. Protein product: CASTLGRPNTGELFF. This rearrangement joins TRBV6-2 or TRBV6-3 to TRBJ2-2; D is unclear. This CDR3 region has 15 residues. In germline, CDR1 is MNHEY, CDR2 SVGEGT. Between the trimmed V and J ends, which lost 7 bases and 0 bases, there was a span of 12 bases.

The genes are TRBV12-5 and TRBJ2-5; no definite D call. Deletions cut 1 base from V and 5 bases from J, with 11 bases between. The CDR3 sequence is 14 residues long. The V gene's germline CDR1 is LGHNT and CDR2 FRNRAP. Here the CDR3 reads CASGLGRDPETQYF. For the CDR3, the DNA is TGTGCTAGTGGTTTGGGAAGGGATCCGGAGACCCAGTACTTC.